This T cell receptor (beta chain) emerged from a study of blood T cells in healthy people across ages. Study at large: Per two T cells, template switching captured roughly one barcoded beta molecule. Study-wide results and limits: The fall in TCR beta diversity per million T cells was roughly linear with age.

In its sample, this clonotype was seen a few times. What it recognizes is unknown. Trimming removed 5 bases from V and 6 bases from J, with 11 bases in between. The CDR3 consists of 13 residues. Germline-derived CDR1 and CDR2 are SGHAT and FQDESV (reference sequence). PBMCs, at least 7 million per sample, were isolated. A second PCR of about 6 to 11 cycles used a sample-barcoded 5' primer and a J-beta primer mix. TCRdb re-analysed the 5' RACE reads in MiXCR, keeping a single row per CDR3 protein. The sample shows over a million distinct CDR3 sequences, roughly 43% of them seen only once. The clonotype originates from a woman aged 18-35 years in good health. Sequencing input: blood. This sequence joins TRBV11-1 and TRBJ2-1; D might be TRBD2 (6 bases). Here the CDR3 DNA reads TGTGCCAGCAGCAAGGGACTCCCCAATGAGCAGTTCTTC. The encoded protein is CASSKGLPNEQFF. Full variable domain (remainder filled in from reference TRBV11-1 and TRBJ2-1): EAEVAQSPRYKITEKSQAVAFWCDPISGHATLYWYRQILGQGPELLVQFQDESVVDDSQLPKDRFSAERLKGVDSTLKIQPAELGDSAMYLCASSKGLPNEQFFGPGTRLTVL.